One and the same sample provided the 22 T cell receptor beta chains below, sequenced in a study of T-cell memory formation after mild COVID-19. TCRdb ran MiXCR on the 5' RACE reads and lists one entry per CDR3 protein. The data show fewer than 300,000 distinct CDR3 sequences, about a sixth seen once. The sequencing sample was made of PBMCs or a T cell subset sorted from them (not recorded which). The receptors shown here come from a man in his late teens or twenties who had mild COVID-19 (a few samples of this study predate the infection). Cell type and time point are not known.

This clonotype has a handful of counts. The rearrangement links TRBV4-1 to TRBJ2-3; D remains ambiguous. CDR3 length: 16 amino acids. Trimming shortened V by 1 base and J by 4 bases, and 15 bases separated the two germline ends. The V gene's germline CDR1 is MGHRA and CDR2 YSYEKL. CDR3 DNA: TGCGCCAGCAGCCAAGTGCCAGGTCCCACTCCAGATACGCAGTATTTT. Its protein is CASSQVPGPTPDTQYF.

CDR3 sequence reads: CASSFGSLQTYEQYV. The DNA for the CDR3 is TGTGCCAGCAGCTTTGGGTCCTTACAGACCTACGAGCAGTACGTC. The V call is TRBV7-9, the J call TRBJ2-7, with D hard to call. Trimming took off 3 bases at V and 2 bases at J, with 14 bases between the two ends. The CDR3 length is 15 residues. Germline CDR1 reads SEHNR; CDR2 reads FQNEAQ (reference sequence).

This clonotype occurred many times. A clone one base away is much larger, so this may be a read error. The gene calls are TRBV5-1 and TRBJ2-5; D call uncertain. The CDR3 sequence is 11 residues long. Trimming shortened V by 0 bases and J by 5 bases, and 2 bases separated the two germline ends. CDR1 SGHRS and CDR2 YFSETQ come from the germline V gene. The CDR3: CASSLDETQYF. The CDR3 bases are TGCGCCAGCAGCTTGGATGAGACCCAGTACTTC.

This clonotype has just a few counts. The CDR3 DNA reads TGTGCCAGCAGCTTCCACAATTCGACAGGAAACTATGGCTACACCTTC. This translates into CASSFHNSTGNYGYTF. The chain has TRBV11-2 and TRBJ1-2; D is possibly TRBD1 (6 bases). Germline V CDR1 and CDR2: SGHAT, FQNNGV. The CDR3 runs 16 residues. V gave up 3 bases and J gave up 2 bases, with 16 bases separating them.

This clonotype was seen more than once but under ten times. This chain links TRBV15 with TRBJ2-2; D is possibly TRBD1 or TRBD2 (5 bases each). The germline CDR1 and CDR2 sequences are LNHNV and YYDKDF (reference sequence). Trimming took 8 bases from V and 3 from J, leaving 19 bases between them. The CDR3 has 16 amino acids. The CDR3 DNA reads TGTGCCACCGACCGATCGGGGACGCCGTACACCGGGGAGCTGTTTTTT. Its protein product is CATDRSGTPYTGELFF.

This clonotype has just a few counts. The rearrangement uses TRBV20-1 and TRBJ1-1; TRBD1 agrees at 9 bases. The CDR3 runs 13 residues. Germline CDR1 reads DFQATT; CDR2 reads SNEGSKA (reference sequence). The ends lost 1 base at V and 3 bases at J; junction bases unmatched: 0. The CDR3 DNA reads TGCAGTGCTAGAGGGACAGGGGACACTGAAGCTTTCTTT. Its translation: CSARGTGDTEAFF.

CDR3 bases: TGTGCCAGCTCACCAGCCGGGCCGCCCCAGCATTTT. It encodes CASSPAGPPQHF. The rearrangement uses TRBV18 and TRBJ1-5, with unresolved D. The CDR3 extends over 12 amino acids. Germline CDR1 is KGHSH and CDR2 is LQKENI. Between the trimmed V and J ends, which lost 2 bases and 9 bases, there was a span of 8 bases. Full variable domain (outside the CDR3, taken from reference TRBV18 and TRBJ1-5): NAGVMQNPRHLVRRRGQEARLRCSPMKGHSHVYWYRQLPEEGLKFMVYLQKENIIDESGMPKERFSAEFPKEGPSILRIQQVVRGDSAAYFCASSPAGPPQHFGDGTRLSIL.

The chain uses TRBV7-2 and TRBJ1-5; the D is unclear. From germline, CDR1 is SGHTA and CDR2 FQGNSA. V was cut by 5 bases and J by 5 bases, with 10 bases left in between. The length of the CDR3 is 13 residues. CDR3 DNA sequence: TGTGCCAGCAGCCCAAGTCAGGATCAGCCCCAGCATTTT. It translates to CASSPSQDQPQHF.

The chain employs TRBV5-1 and TRBJ2-3, with a tentative D call TRBD1 (6 bases). V shed 7 bases and J shed 0 bases, with 18 bases lying between them. The CDR3 has 16 amino acids. CDR1 SGHRS and CDR2 YFSETQ come from the germline V gene. The CDR3 loop is CASRPGQSHSTDTQYF. The CDR3 DNA follows: TGCGCCAGCCGACCCGGACAGTCCCATAGCACAGATACGCAGTATTTT. The full variable domain, its missing parts supplied by reference TRBV5-1 and TRBJ2-3, is KAGVTQTPRYLIKTRGQQVTLSCSPISGHRSVSWYQQTPGQGLQFLFEYFSETQRNKGNFPGRFSGRQFSNSRSEMNVSTLELGDSALYLCASRPGQSHSTDTQYFGPGTRLTVL.

At least ten counts were recorded for this clonotype. The V gene is TRBV2, the J gene TRBJ2-1, with D perhaps TRBD2 (6 bases). The CDR3 runs 14 residues. Germline V gene sequence: CDR1 SNHLY, CDR2 FYNNEI. V lost 8 bases and J 5 bases, leaving 16 bases between the germline ends. Here the CDR3 reads CASRLWGEDNEQFF. The CDR3 nucleotides read TGTGCCAGCCGCCTATGGGGGGAGGACAATGAGCAGTTCTTC. Full variable domain (missing parts from reference TRBV2 and TRBJ2-1): EPEVTQTPSHQVTQMGQEVILRCVPISNHLYFYWYRQILGQKVEFLVSFYNNEISEKSEIFDDQFSVERPDGSNFTLKIRSTKLEDSAMYFCASRLWGEDNEQFFGPGTRLTVL.

The V gene is TRBV5-1, the J gene TRBJ2-7; D gene ambiguous. The CDR3 totals 13 residues. Between the trimmed V and J ends, which lost 7 bases and 4 bases, there was a span of 15 bases. Germline CDR1 SGHRS, CDR2 YFSETQ. The CDR3 bases are TGCGCCAGCGTCGGAACCAAGGAATACGAGCAGTACGTC. This gives the protein CASVGTKEYEQYV.

The chain joins TRBV20-1 to TRBJ1-6, with D possibly matching TRBD1 (5 bases). CDR1 and CDR2 (germline): DFQATT, SNEGSKA (reference sequence). This CDR3 comprises 15 residues. V dropped 6 bases and J dropped 3 bases, with 15 bases sitting between them. The CDR3 spells CSAHPWGVYNSPLHF. For the CDR3, the DNA is TGCAGTGCCCATCCTTGGGGGGTCTATAATTCACCCCTCCACTTT.

This clonotype came up a few times. The V gene is TRBV29-1, the J gene TRBJ2-5; 7 bases are shared with TRBD2. Germline CDR1 reads SQVTM; CDR2 reads ANQGSEA. This CDR3 is built from 12 residues. Unmatched junction bases numbered 2, after V lost 3 bases and J lost 4 bases. The CDR3 region has the DNA TGCAGCGTTGAGGGGGGGAGAGAGACCCAGTACTTC. This sequence encodes CSVEGGRETQYF.

The chain carries TRBV7-9 and TRBJ1-5; TRBD1 matches 7 bases. V gave up 5 bases and J gave up 4 bases; unmatched junction bases: 5. From germline, CDR1 is SEHNR and CDR2 FQNEAQ (reference sequence). The CDR3 runs 14 residues. The CDR3 DNA follows: TGTGCCAGCAGCCGACAGGGATTGAATCAGCCCCAGCATTTT. Translated: CASSRQGLNQPQHF.

The genes are TRBV7-2 and TRBJ1-6; 7 bases fit TRBD1. CDR3 length: 15 residues. V gave up 5 bases and J gave up 4 bases; unmatched junction bases: 5. The germline CDR1 and CDR2 sequences are SGHTA and FQGNSA. CDR3 sequence: CASSGTVDYNSPLHF. The DNA of the CDR3 is TGTGCCAGCAGCGGGACAGTGGATTATAATTCACCCCTCCACTTT. Drawing the rest from reference TRBV7-2 and TRBJ1-6, the complete variable domain is GAGVSQSPSNKVTEKGKDVELRCDPISGHTALYWYRQSLGQGLEFLIYFQGNSAPDKSGLPSDRFSAERTGGSVSTLTIQRTQQEDSAVYLCASSGTVDYNSPLHFGNGTRLTVT.

The chain combines TRBV7-9 with TRBJ2-1, with D possibly being TRBD1 (7 bases). CDR3 size: 13 residues. The ends were cut back, 7 bases at V and 6 bases at J, with 13 bases in the middle. CDR1 and CDR2 (germline): SEHNR, FQNEAQ (reference sequence). As DNA, the CDR3 is TGTGCCAGCAACACCCAGGGGGGCAATGAGCAGTTCTTC. It translates to CASNTQGGNEQFF.

The chain uses TRBV11-3 and TRBJ2-4; 7 bases align to TRBD1. The V gene's germline CDR1 is SGHNT and CDR2 YENEEA. Trimming took 3 bases from V and 9 from J; bases not matched to a gene: 5. The CDR3 length is 13 residues. CDR3 DNA sequence: TGTGCCAGCAGCTTCGAAGGGGGCGGCATTCAGTACTTC. Translating it yields CASSFEGGGIQYF.

This sequence joins TRBV5-1 and TRBJ2-3; D is perhaps TRBD2 (5 bases). This CDR3 spans 14 amino acids. Trimming stripped 1 base from V and 2 bases from J, with 8 bases between. Per germline, CDR1 SGHRS and CDR2 YFSETQ. CDR3 DNA: TGCGCCAGCAGCTTGAACGGGGACACAGATACGCAGTATTTT. Translating gives CASSLNGDTDTQYF.

The CDR3 here is CASSWTVGYGYTF. The CDR3 nucleotides read TGTGCCAGCAGTTGGACGGTGGGATATGGCTACACCTTC. The chain links TRBV25-1 to TRBJ1-2; D gene uncertain. V lost 5 bases and J lost 5, with 12 bases in between. The CDR3 is 13 residues long. Germline lookup yields CDR1 MGHDK and CDR2 SYGVNS.

This clonotype has just a few counts. V and J are TRBV5-1 and TRBJ2-5; tentative D call: TRBD2 (6 bases). This CDR3 contains 16 residues. Germline assignment: CDR1 SGHRS and CDR2 YFSETQ. Trimming removed 4 bases from V and 1 base from J, with 17 bases in between. The CDR3 DNA sequence: TGCGCCAGCAGCCCAGGAGGGGTCGGCCCCCAAGAGACCCAGTACTTC. It encodes CASSPGGVGPQETQYF.

This rearrangement joins TRBV20-1 to TRBJ1-1, with 7 bases fitting TRBD1. CDR3 length equals 14 residues. The J segment lost 3 bases and the V segment lost 5 bases, leaving 9 bases of the junction unmatched. CDR1 and CDR2 (germline): DFQATT, SNEGSKA (reference sequence). Written as DNA, the CDR3 is TGCAGTGCTCCACAGGGGATGGGGGACACTGAAGCTTTCTTT. Its protein is CSAPQGMGDTEAFF.

The CDR3 sequence: CASGLVQVTLTNEQFF. The CDR3 DNA follows: TGTGCTAGTGGTTTGGTACAAGTGACTCTAACCAATGAGCAGTTCTTC. This chain uses TRBV12-5 with TRBJ2-1; D is ambiguous. V lost 0 bases and J 6 bases, leaving 15 bases between the germline ends. Germline CDR1 reads LGHNT; CDR2 reads FRNRAP. This CDR3 comprises 16 residues. The entire variable domain, with the rest obtained from reference TRBV12-5 and TRBJ2-1, is as follows: DARVTQTPRHKVTEMGQEVTMRCQPILGHNTVFWYRQTMMQGLELLAYFRNRAPLDDSGMPKDRFSAEMPDATLATLKIQPSEPRDSAVYFCASGLVQVTLTNEQFFGPGTRLTVL.